Presented here are 32 T cell receptor beta chains from one specimen sequenced in a study of cytomegalovirus exposure and HLA in healthy donors. Primers included in the PCR were 60 Vbeta and 13 Jbeta primers. Clones were sequenced by immunoSEQ multiplex PCR, and TCRdb holds only the in-frame ones, with some missing. The sample yields approximately 200,000 clones, 70% to 85% seen once. Source material: PBMCs. The receptor source for this set is a boy aged 2 to 9 in good health and CMV-seronegative.

The genes are TRBV5-1 and TRBJ2-3; a weak D match, TRBD2 (6 bases). The germline V gene encodes CDR1 SGHRS and CDR2 YFSETQ. Trimming stripped 4 bases from V and 0 bases from J, with 12 bases between. This CDR3 comprises 15 residues. The CDR3 loop reads CASSLRGSSTDTQYF. CDR3 in DNA: TGCGCCAGCAGCCTCCGGGGGTCTAGCACAGATACGCAGTATTTT.

The V gene is TRBV6-6, the J gene TRBJ1-3; TRBD1 aligns across 7 bases. This CDR3 spans 11 amino acids. J gave up 16 bases and V 2 bases, and 5 bases lay outside the gene matches. Germline-derived CDR1 and CDR2 are MNHNY and SVGAGI (reference sequence). In DNA, the CDR3 is TGTGCCAGCAGTTACCAGACAGGGTTCTATTTT. Residues: CASSYQTGFYF.

About this clone itself: Other DNA variants within this sample encode the same CDR3. The chain couples TRBV7-2 to TRBJ2-3; D is unclear. In germline, CDR1 is SGHTA, CDR2 FQGNSA. The V and J ends lost 3 bases and 4 bases respectively, with 5 bases between them. This CDR3 is 12 amino acids long. CDR3 in amino acids: CASSFVADTQYF. The CDR3 DNA is TGTGCCAGCAGCTTCGTAGCAGATACGCAGTATTTT.

In this sample, this clone turned up a few times. For the CDR3, the DNA is TGTGCCATCAGTAGGCCCAGCGGGGGGGGCACCGGGGAGCTGTTTTTT. This translates into CAISRPSGGGTGELFF. The chain employs TRBV10-3 and TRBJ2-2; 10 nucleotides agree with TRBD2. The CDR3 contains 16 residues. Germline trimming cut 5 bases from V and 4 bases from J; bases unmatched to any gene: 7. Germline V gene data show CDR1 as ENHRY and CDR2 as SYGVKD.

The genes are TRBV7-2 and TRBJ2-7; 9 bases align to TRBD2. The junction had 6 bases not matched to a gene; V was cut back by 1 base and J by 5 bases. Germline-derived CDR1 and CDR2 are SGHTA and FQGNSA. CDR3 length: 15 amino acids. The CDR3 nucleotides are TGTGCCAGCAGCTTAGTTGGCGGGGGGGGCGACGAGCAGTACTTC. Translation gives CASSLVGGGGDEQYF.

This chain joins TRBV6-1 and TRBJ1-6; D gene uncertain. V gave up 1 base and J gave up 8 bases, with 6 bases separating them. This CDR3 spans 13 amino acids. CDR1 and CDR2 from the germline V gene are MNHNS and SASEGT. CDR3 loop: CASSEERDSPLHF. CDR3 coding DNA: TGTGCCAGCAGTGAAGAGAGGGATTCACCCCTCCACTTT.

V gene TRBV27 combines with J gene TRBJ1-1; D remains unclear. V lost 3 bases and J 3 bases, leaving 8 bases between the germline ends. CDR1 and CDR2 (germline): MNHEY, SMNVEV (reference sequence). CDR3 length: 13 amino acids. CDR3 region: CASSFFQDTEAFF. CDR3 coding DNA: TGTGCCAGCAGTTTCTTCCAGGACACTGAAGCTTTCTTT.

This clone was observed a single time. The chain has TRBV28 and TRBJ1-1; D remains ambiguous. The CDR3 sequence is 16 residues long. Trimming cost V 2 bases and J 1 base, with 14 bases left between them. Germline V lookup: CDR1 MDHEN, CDR2 SYDVKM. The CDR3 DNA reads TGTGCCAGCAGTTTAGGGCCGGGAGCGGGGAACACTGAAGCTTTCTTT. Translating gives CASSLGPGAGNTEAFF.

The rearrangement uses TRBV18 and TRBJ1-1, with 8 bases identical to TRBD1. Trimming at V came to 3 bases and at J to 6 bases, leaving 9 bases not matched to a gene. Germline CDR1 reads KGHSH; CDR2 reads LQKENI. The length of the CDR3 is 15 residues. CDR3 bases: TGTGCCAGCTCACCTCGAGAACAGGGGGGATCTGAAGCTTTCTTT. This encodes CASSPREQGGSEAFF.

The rearrangement joins TRBV6-5 to TRBJ1-2; D is possibly TRBD1 (6 bases). Trimming stripped 5 bases from V and 2 bases from J, with 12 bases between. Germline V CDR1 and CDR2: MNHEY, SVGAGI. The CDR3 contains 14 residues. CDR3 DNA: TGTGCCAGCAGTCCTGGGGGCATAAACTATGGCTACACCTTC. Residues: CASSPGGINYGYTF.

J is TRBJ2-5 and V is TRBV7-3, with TRBD1 identical over 10 bases. Trimming removed 5 bases from V and 5 bases from J; junction bases left unmatched: 11. Germline V lookup: CDR1 SGHTA, CDR2 FQGTGA. There are 16 residues in the CDR3. The CDR3 DNA follows: TGTGCCAGCAGCAAGGGGGACAGGGGAACACGCGAGACCCAGTACTTC. The encoded protein is CASSKGDRGTRETQYF.

This chain links TRBV13 with TRBJ2-7; the D gene is possibly TRBD2 (6 bases). CDR1 and CDR2 (germline): PRHDT, FYEKMQ (reference sequence). Trimming stripped 0 bases from V and 2 bases from J, with 17 bases between. This CDR3 has 17 residues. CDR3 nucleotides: TGTGCCAGCAGCTTAGGCCGGACTATGGGGACGGCCTACGAGCAGTACTTC. Translation: CASSLGRTMGTAYEQYF.

The genes are TRBV6-1 and TRBJ2-7, with 9 positions matching TRBD2. The CDR3 contains 15 residues. V lost 4 bases to trimming and J lost 9 bases; unmatched junction nucleotides: 13. CDR1 MNHNS and CDR2 SASEGT come from the germline V gene. The CDR3 DNA is TGTGCCAGCAGTGCCCTTAGCGGGGGTGTTTTCGTGCAGTACTTC. Protein product: CASSALSGGVFVQYF.

This clone appeared a few times. The V call is TRBV4-2, the J call TRBJ2-7; 8 bases fit TRBD2. The V segment lost 1 base and the J segment 3 bases; nucleotides outside the gene matches: 5. Germline V gene data show CDR1 as LGHNA and CDR2 as YNFKEQ. This CDR3 contains 15 residues. The CDR3 nucleotides are TGTGCCAGCAGCCAAGGGGAGGCGGGGGGCTACGAGCAGTACTTC. Encoded protein: CASSQGEAGGYEQYF.

The rearrangement links TRBV19 to TRBJ2-3; 8 positions match TRBD2. The CDR3 spans 17 residues. The V segment lost 0 bases and the J segment 6 bases; nucleotides outside the gene matches: 11. In germline, CDR1 is LNHDA, CDR2 SQIVND (reference sequence). CDR3 nucleotides: TGTGCCAGTAGTATAGATCCTCGGGGGGGCGCGAGGGATACGCAGTATTTT. It specifies CASSIDPRGGARDTQYF.

This clone was observed once. This rearrangement joins TRBV29-1 to TRBJ2-7, with D perhaps matching TRBD2 (5 bases). CDR3 length: 12 residues. V lost 0 bases to trimming and J lost 3 bases, with 6 bases between them. Germline values: CDR1 SQVTM, CDR2 ANQGSEA. The CDR3 DNA sequence: TGCAGCGTTGAAGATCGGGGCTACGAGCAGTACTTC. Protein sequence: CSVEDRGYEQYF.

The V and J genes are TRBV2 and TRBJ1-2; the D gene is possibly TRBD1 (6 bases). V was trimmed by 4 bases and J by 8 bases, leaving 14 bases between them. CDR3 length: 13 residues. The germline V gene encodes CDR1 SNHLY and CDR2 FYNNEI. The CDR3 protein is CASSGVGAVGYTF. The CDR3 DNA is TGTGCCAGCAGTGGGGTGGGGGCGGTCGGCTACACCTTC.

J is TRBJ1-1 and V is TRBV19; D is unclear. Trimming cost V 5 bases and J 1 base, with 8 bases left between them. CDR1 is LNHDA and CDR2 is SQIVND in the germline V gene (reference sequence). There are 13 residues in the CDR3. CDR3 DNA sequence: TGTGCCAGTAGTGGGAGGGCGAACACTGAAGCTTTCTTT. This sequence encodes CASSGRANTEAFF.

The rearrangement uses TRBV5-1 and TRBJ2-1, with 9 bases matching TRBD2. Germline loops: CDR1 SGHRS, CDR2 YFSETQ. The V gene end was trimmed by 3 bases and the J gene end by 6 bases; junction bases not matched to a gene: 7. This CDR3 is 15 amino acids long. CDR3 sequence (DNA): TGCGCCAGCAGCTGGGGGCCAGCGGGGGGCAATGAGCAGTTCTTC. Residues: CASSWGPAGGNEQFF.

This clone was recorded a few times. The V gene is TRBV7-2, the J gene TRBJ1-4; D is uncertain. Germline CDR1 reads SGHTA; CDR2 reads FQGNSA. The CDR3 totals 19 residues. The ends were cut back, 5 bases at V and 0 bases at J, with 22 bases in the middle. The CDR3 DNA sequence: TGTGCCAGCAGCCGGGATTTTGATGGCGGCGGAACAACTAATGAAAAACTGTTTTTT. Amino acids: CASSRDFDGGGTTNEKLFF.

This clone was seen only a few times. The J gene is TRBJ1-4, the V gene TRBV7-2; D might be TRBD1 (6 bases). Deletions cut 5 bases from V and 8 bases from J, with 15 bases between. Germline loops: CDR1 SGHTA, CDR2 FQGNSA. The CDR3 runs to 14 residues. CDR3 loop: CASSLTGLGEKLFF. In nucleotides, the CDR3 is TGTGCCAGCAGCCTAACAGGGCTAGGCGAAAAACTGTTTTTT. Drawing the rest from reference TRBV7-2 and TRBJ1-4, the complete variable domain is GAGVSQSPSNKVTEKGKDVELRCDPISGHTALYWYRQSLGQGLEFLIYFQGNSAPDKSGLPSDRFSAERTGGSVSTLTIQRTQQEDSAVYLCASSLTGLGEKLFFGSGTQLSVL.

J is TRBJ2-3 and V is TRBV7-9, with D maybe TRBD2 (7 bases). This CDR3 has 15 residues. V lost 4 bases and J lost 0, with 11 bases in between. The germline gives CDR1 SEHNR, CDR2 FQNEAQ (reference sequence). The CDR3 DNA follows: TGTGCCAGCAGCTGGAGGGGGGGGAGCACAGATACGCAGTATTTT. This codes for CASSWRGGSTDTQYF. The full variable domain, completed using reference TRBV7-9 and TRBJ2-3, is DTGVSQNPRHKITKRGQNVTFRCDPISEHNRLYWYRQTLGQGPEFLTYFQNEAQLEKSRLLSDRFSAERPKGSFSTLEIQRTEQGDSAMYLCASSWRGGSTDTQYFGPGTRLTVL.

The chain joins TRBV2 to TRBJ1-5, with TRBD1 identical over 11 bases. In germline, CDR1 is SNHLY, CDR2 FYNNEI. Unmatched junction bases numbered 8, after V lost 7 bases and J lost 6 bases. The CDR3 covers 15 residues. CDR3 amino acids: CASTLPGTGGQPQHF. The CDR3 DNA is TGTGCCAGCACCCTCCCCGGGACAGGGGGTCAGCCCCAGCATTTT.

As DNA, the CDR3 is TGTGCCAGCAGTGAATCAGGCTATGAGCAGTTCTTC. Translating gives CASSESGYEQFF. The rearrangement uses TRBV6-1 and TRBJ2-1; D not certain. Per the germline V gene, CDR1 is MNHNS and CDR2 is SASEGT. Trimming stripped 2 bases from V and 8 bases from J, with 7 bases between. The CDR3 length is 12 residues.

This clone has more than one count but fewer than ten. The chain employs TRBV19 and TRBJ2-5; TRBD2 matches at 12 bases. The CDR3 sequence is 16 residues long. The V segment lost 2 bases and the J segment 5 bases; nucleotides outside the gene matches: 6. The germline V gene encodes CDR1 LNHDA and CDR2 SQIVND (reference sequence). CDR3 in amino acids: CASSITLAGGKETQYF. The DNA for the CDR3 is TGTGCCAGTAGTATAACTCTAGCGGGGGGGAAGGAGACCCAGTACTTC. Full variable domain (rest looked up from reference TRBV19 and TRBJ2-5): DGGITQSPKYLFRKEGQNVTLSCEQNLNHDAMYWYRQDPGQGLRLIYYSQIVNDFQKGDIAEGYSVSREKKESFPLTVTSAQKNPTAFYLCASSITLAGGKETQYFGPGTRLLVL.

V and J are TRBV6-1 and TRBJ1-3; TRBD1 matches at 8 bases. The ends lost 11 bases at V and 0 bases at J; junction bases unmatched: 6. The CDR3 is 14 amino acids. In germline, CDR1 is MNHNS, CDR2 SASEGT. CDR3 sequence: CAGGDRSSGNTIYF. Written as DNA, the CDR3 is TGTGCCGGGGGGGACAGGAGCTCTGGAAACACCATATATTTT.

The chain employs TRBV7-2 and TRBJ1-1; the match to TRBD1 covers 8 bases. The CDR3 runs 15 residues. Losses at the gene ends were 2 bases for V and 2 bases for J; bases not matched to a gene: 4. Germline V gene lookup returns CDR1 SGHTA and CDR2 FQGNSA. CDR3 amino acids: CASSLQGAGNTEAFF. As DNA, the CDR3 is TGTGCCAGCAGCTTACAGGGGGCCGGTAACACTGAAGCTTTCTTT.

This sequence joins TRBV10-2 and TRBJ2-3; 7 nucleotides align to TRBD2. This CDR3 has 12 residues. Germline V gene data show CDR1 as WSHSY and CDR2 as SAAADI. V lost 5 bases, J lost 5 bases, and 1 base stayed unmatched. CDR3 in DNA: TGCGCCAGCAGTCGGACTAGAGATACGCAGTATTTT. Its protein product is CASSRTRDTQYF.

This chain connects TRBV7-9 to TRBJ2-7; 8 positions match TRBD1. This CDR3 is 15 amino acids long. J gave up 2 bases and V 6 bases, and 9 bases lay outside the gene matches. Germline CDR1 SEHNR, CDR2 FQNEAQ (reference sequence). CDR3: CASRDSGGPTYEQYF. In DNA form, the CDR3 reads TGTGCCAGCAGAGACTCAGGGGGCCCTACCTACGAGCAGTACTTC.

The chain couples TRBV5-1 to TRBJ1-4; possibly TRBD1 for D (6 bases). Germline V gives CDR1 SGHRS, CDR2 YFSETQ. There are 14 residues in the CDR3. V was clipped by 2 bases and J by 7 bases, with 12 bases between them. CDR3 loop: CASSFNPGVEKLFF. The CDR3 DNA follows: TGCGCCAGCAGCTTTAACCCAGGGGTTGAAAAACTGTTTTTT. Combining the CDR3 with reference TRBV5-1 and TRBJ1-4 gives the whole variable domain KAGVTQTPRYLIKTRGQQVTLSCSPISGHRSVSWYQQTPGQGLQFLFEYFSETQRNKGNFPGRFSGRQFSNSRSEMNVSTLELGDSALYLCASSFNPGVEKLFFGSGTQLSVL.

The chain has TRBV6-5 and TRBJ2-7; D possibly corresponds to TRBD2 (6 bases). CDR1 and CDR2 from the germline V gene are MNHEY and SVGAGI. With 6 bases removed from V and 9 bases from J, the gap between germline ends came to 21 bases. This CDR3 contains 14 residues. This chain's CDR3 is CASRRAAGEARQYF. The CDR3 coding sequence is TGTGCCAGCAGACGGGCCGCCGGGGAGGCGAGGCAGTACTTC.

V gene TRBV29-1 combines with J gene TRBJ2-2, with 8 bases that match TRBD2. The CDR3 loop spans 15 amino acids. Germline V gene data show CDR1 as SQVTM and CDR2 as ANQGSEA. Trimming cost V 4 bases and J 7 bases; bases outside gene matches: 11. The CDR3 coding sequence is TGCAGCGTTGGACGAGCGGGGGAATATAGCGGGGAGCTGTTTTTT. Its protein product is CSVGRAGEYSGELFF.